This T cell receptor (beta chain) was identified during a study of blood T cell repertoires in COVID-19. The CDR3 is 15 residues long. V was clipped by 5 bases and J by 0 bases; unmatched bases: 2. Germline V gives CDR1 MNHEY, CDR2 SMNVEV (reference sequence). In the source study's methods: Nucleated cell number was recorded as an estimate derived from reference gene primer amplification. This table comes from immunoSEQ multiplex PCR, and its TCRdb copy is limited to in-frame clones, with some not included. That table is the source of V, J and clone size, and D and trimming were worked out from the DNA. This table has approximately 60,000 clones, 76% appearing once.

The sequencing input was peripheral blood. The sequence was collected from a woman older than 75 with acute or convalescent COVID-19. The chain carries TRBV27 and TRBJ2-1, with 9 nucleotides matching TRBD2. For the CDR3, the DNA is TGTGCCAGCAGTAATAGCGGGAGCTCCTACAATGAGCAGTTCTTC. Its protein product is CASSNSGSSYNEQFF.